A few counts support the clone carrying this T cell receptor (beta chain). The trim removed 2 bases at V and 2 bases at J, leaving 3 bases unmatched. Germline-derived CDR1 and CDR2 are SGHRS and YFSETQ. The length of the CDR3 is 15 residues. This sample was taken from a study of blood T cell repertoires in COVID-19. Turning to the study itself: The samples span acute and convalescent COVID-19 from the United States, Italy and Spain. From T cells, B-cell-depleted T cells, or PBMCs came the material, which was cDNA or gDNA.

Original processing methods: Reference gene primer amplification in the assay estimated nucleated cell counts. Some clones are missing from TCRdb's copy, which holds only in-frame ones; the method was immunoSEQ multiplex PCR. V and J calls and clone size are given by that table; D and trimming were obtained from the DNA. This table has around 78,000 clones, 80% to 90% appearing once. This TCR was recovered from a human donor in a cohort sampled during active COVID-19. Sequencing was carried out using peripheral blood. V is TRBV5-1 and J is TRBJ2-1; 8 nucleotides align to TRBD2. CDR3 bases: TGCGCCAGCAGCTTAACTAGCGGACCCTACAATGAGCAGTTCTTC. It codes for CASSLTSGPYNEQFF. Full variable domain (outside the CDR3, taken from reference TRBV5-1 and TRBJ2-1): KAGVTQTPRYLIKTRGQQVTLSCSPISGHRSVSWYQQTPGQGLQFLFEYFSETQRNKGNFPGRFSGRQFSNSRSEMNVSTLELGDSALYLCASSLTSGPYNEQFFGPGTRLTVL.